This T cell receptor beta chain was documented in a study of beta chain features in type 1 diabetes. Study-wide findings and caveats: A moderate, significant TCRB CDR3 shortening appeared in type 1 diabetes across four CD4+ subsets.

Isolated RNA was reverse transcribed in full, so expressed TCRB transcripts were sequenced. The data were produced by immunoSEQ multiplex PCR, yet TCRdb's version contains in-frame clones alone and is incomplete. The data show 140,000 or so clones, with around an eighth seen just once and approximately 1.3% held by the top ten. Purity of each sorted population was above 95%. Worth noting for this clone: Its antigen is currently unknown.

The CDR3 is 13 residues long. Trimming removed 2 bases from V and 8 bases from J, with 12 bases in between. Germline loops: CDR1 MNHEY, CDR2 SMNVEV (reference sequence). The clonotype was recovered from a man aged 18 to 35 with type 1 diabetes. J is TRBJ1-2 and V is TRBV27; D call uncertain. Sequencing was performed on central memory CD4+ T cells from blood. CDR3 sequence (DNA): TGTGCCAGCAGTTTACGAGGGTTGGAAGGCTACACCTTC. Translated: CASSLRGLEGYTF.